This TCR beta chain was captured in a study of OX40 agonist ivuxolimab in advanced cancers. Study context: Past anti-PD-1, anti-PD-L1 or anti-CTLA-4 therapy was accepted, and 40% to 45% had received some.

Autoimmune disease history or systemic immunosuppression barred patients. TCRdb's copy holds only in-frame clones and misses some; the assay was immunoSEQ multiplex PCR. The table lists 130,000 or so clones, around 93% of them singletons, with around 0.15% in the top ten. Whole-study findings and limits: The study did not work out the antigen specificity of the expanded peripheral T cells. A proportion of nonresponders additionally exhibited low normalized T-cell clonal expansion.

Only one count was recorded for this clone. The antigen is not known. V lost 0 bases, J lost 6 bases, and 9 bases lay in between. This CDR3 region has 13 residues. Germline V CDR1 and CDR2: SGHRS, YFSETQ. The chain has TRBV5-1 and TRBJ2-5; D might be TRBD1 (5 bases). The sequence was collected from an adult with an advanced solid tumor such as melanoma, head and neck, liver or kidney cancer. The sequences come from CD4+ or CD8+ T cells sorted from blood, collected in a trial of the OX40 agonist ivuxolimab. CDR3 sequence: CASSLGGLKTQYF. DNA for the CDR3: TGCGCCAGCAGCTTGGGGGGCCTAAAGACCCAGTACTTC.